This TCR beta chain is drawn from a study of graft-versus-host responses after intestinal transplantation. Study details: All recipients got anti-thymocyte globulin induction, then tacrolimus and steroids for three to four years. Study-wide results and limits: Among recipient marrow samples, GvH clones were found; some appeared first in ileum or blood. Early post-transplant declines in HvG were associated with peak levels of circulating GvH clones. Graft-versus-host to host-versus-graft clonal ratios in allografts were high in patients with graft-donor T cell macrochimerism.

CDR1 and CDR2 (germline): MNHEY, SVGAGI. The CDR3 is made up of 15 amino acids. V lost 7 bases to trimming and J lost 6 bases; unmatched junction nucleotides: 4. Assay: immunoSEQ multiplex PCR; the TCRdb copy retains only in-frame clones and omits some. The table has about 130,000 clones, around 90% seen once. Of note for this clone: Its cognate antigen is unknown.

This sample comprised unstimulated CD4+ T cells sorted from spleen or lymph node cells, obtained before intestinal transplant. The chain is built from TRBV6-5 and TRBJ2-2; TRBD2 aligns across 14 bases. The TCR originated in a human donor who received an intestinal transplant. The DNA of the CDR3 is TGTGCCAGCAAACCGGGACTAGCGGGAGCCGGGGAGCTGTTTTTT. Residues: CASKPGLAGAGELFF.